These T cell receptor beta chains were read from a single sample in a study of neurological immune-mediated disorders. TCRdb independently ran MiXCR on the 5' RACE reads; one entry per CDR3 protein. The sample contains about 55,000 distinct CDR3 sequences, roughly 3.5% of which appear only once. Sequencing was carried out using PBMCs. These receptors came from a man aged 25 to 40 with multiple sclerosis. The CDR3 runs from the conserved cysteine through the conserved F or W. A D gene is named only where the DNA matches it firmly. The listing skips clone size in some rows; elsewhere it reads once, few, many or a size class.

clone size	D gene	V gene	J gene	CDR3 protein	CDR3 DNA
many	NA	TRBV5-1	TRBJ2-2	CASSGVRRELFF	TGCGCCAGCAGCGGAGTTCGACGAGAGCTGTTTTTT
medium-sized	TRBD2	TRBV20-1	TRBJ2-3	CSARDPSGADTQYF	TGCAGTGCTAGGGACCCTAGCGGAGCAGATACGCAGTATTTT
many	NA	TRBV6-5	TRBJ1-5	CASSYSGINQPQHF	TGTGCCAGCAGTTACTCAGGGATCAATCAGCCCCAGCATTTT
medium-sized	NA	TRBV20-1	TRBJ2-5	CSAERDYQETQYF	TGCAGTGCTGAACGGGACTACCAAGAGACCCAGTACTTC
many	NA	TRBV5-1	TRBJ2-5	CASKEGEAQETQYF	TGCGCCAGCAAGGAAGGGGAGGCCCAAGAGACCCAGTACTTC
NA	NA	TRBV5-1	TRBJ2-4	CASSLGQSGYIQYF	TGCGCCAGCAGCTTGGGGCAGTCCGGGTACATTCAGTACTTC
many	NA	TRBV7-2	TRBJ2-3	CASSPRRGSTDTQYF	TGTGCCAGCAGCCCTAGACGGGGTAGCACAGATACGCAGTATTTT
many	TRBD2	TRBV11-1	TRBJ2-2	CASSPTGLAGTGELFF	TGTGCCAGCAGCCCGACGGGACTAGCCGGCACCGGGGAGCTGTTTTTT
medium-sized	NA	TRBV12-3/TRBV12-4	TRBJ2-2	CASSFQGARNTGELFF	TGTGCCAGCAGTTTCCAAGGGGCGCGTAACACCGGGGAGCTGTTTTTT
many	TRBD2	TRBV5-1	TRBJ2-3	CASRERGPPADTQYF	TGCGCCAGCAGAGAGCGGGGGCCCCCCGCAGATACGCAGTATTTT
many	NA	TRBV29-1	TRBJ2-1	CSVAEYNEQFF	TGCAGCGTTGCGGAGTACAATGAGCAGTTCTTC
many	NA	TRBV7-7	TRBJ2-1	CASSLDPRGLDEQFF	TGTGCTAGCAGCTTAGACCCCCGGGGTTTGGATGAGCAGTTCTTC
many	TRBD1	TRBV5-1	TRBJ2-3	CASGDGTAYDTQYF	TGCGCCAGCGGGGACGGGACAGCCTACGATACGCAGTATTTT
NA	TRBD1	TRBV7-8	TRBJ2-1	CASSSTGGAFDEQFF	TGTGCCAGCAGCTCGACAGGGGGCGCGTTTGATGAGCAGTTCTTC
many	TRBD1	TRBV20-1	TRBJ2-7	CSARTDRAAYEQYF	TGCAGTGCTAGAACAGACAGGGCGGCCTACGAGCAGTACTTC
NA	NA	TRBV6-4	TRBJ2-5	CASSDSRGGTQYF	TGTGCCAGCAGTGACAGTAGAGGGGGGACCCAGTACTTC
many	NA	TRBV3-1	TRBJ1-1	CASSQDLVRNTEAFF	TGTGCCAGCAGCCAAGATCTTGTCAGGAACACTGAAGCTTTCTTT
many	NA	TRBV12-3/TRBV12-4	TRBJ1-1	CASSAGEVTEAFF	TGTGCCAGCAGTGCAGGGGAGGTCACTGAAGCTTTCTTT